Sequencing of this T cell receptor beta chain was carried out in a study of CD8 T cells in Susac syndrome. Study-level background: Treatment at blood withdrawal was none, corticosteroids, or intravenous immunoglobulin alone in Susac syndrome patients.

The V end was cut by 1 base, the J end by 7 bases, with 13 bases between. Germline V gives CDR1 KGHSH, CDR2 LQKENI. There are 15 residues in the CDR3. Study-wide results and caveats: The CD4+ T cell repertoires that were profiled in Susac syndrome showed no clonal expansion.

This clonotype was observed a single time. What it recognizes is unknown. FACS was used to enrich TEMRA cells, whereas the CD8+ and CD4+ T cells were obtained by negative isolation. When the RNA was reverse transcribed, random hexamers were used with an input of roughly 0.5 to 1 ug. Multiplex immunoSEQ PCR targeted 54 Vbeta and 13 Jbeta TCR beta segments. TCRdb re-called the immunoSEQ multiplex PCR reads with MiXCR, one entry per CDR3 protein. Among tens of thousands of distinct CDR3 sequences listed, 93% were seen once. This chain joins TRBV18 and TRBJ2-2; the D gene is possibly TRBD1 (5 bases). The sequenced material came from CD4+ T cells from PBMCs. The TCR originated in a human donor with Susac syndrome. The DNA for the CDR3 is TGTGCCAGCTCACCACGGTCAGGGAAAGGCGGGGAGCTGTTTTTT. Its protein is CASSPRSGKGGELFF.